This TCR beta chain was captured in a study of T cells after yellow fever vaccination. CDR3 length: 11 amino acids. V was clipped by 7 bases and J by 8 bases, with 11 bases between them. Each CDR3 protein gets one entry after TCRdb re-called the 5' RACE reads with MiXCR. This repertoire shows roughly 340,000 distinct CDR3 sequences, 8.7% found once; its top ten account for about a sixth. Study-level points and caveats: The study re-detected most primary-vaccination clones after the booster (96% CD4, almost 90% CD8). Weaker in magnitude, the secondary response showed a faster peak on day 5 versus 15.

This clonotype was counted a few times. The antigen remains unidentified. This chain links TRBV12-3 or TRBV12-4 with TRBJ1-2; D is unresolved. This TCR was recovered from a man aged 18-30 years who received the YFV17D yellow fever vaccine. Sequencing was performed on PBMCs, taken on the day of the first yellow fever vaccination. DNA of the CDR3: TGTGCCAGCACCGACGGCGTCGGCTACACCTTC. Translated, it gives CASTDGVGYTF.